Included here is one TCR beta chain sequence, with context. This sample was taken from a study of PD-L1 blockade in urothelial cancer. Overall study context: Typically, measured as a median, blood samples had about 140,000 T cells.

The CDR3 has 16 amino acids. Germline V CDR1 and CDR2: ENHRY, SYGVKD. With 7 bases clipped from V and 8 bases from J, the junction kept 19 bases outside the gene matches. Clones were sequenced by immunoSEQ multiplex PCR, and TCRdb holds only the in-frame ones, with some missing. The sample includes roughly 45,000 clones, about 85% of them seen just once. The sequenced sample was PBMCs, obtained around atezolizumab (anti-PD-L1) treatment. The chain carries TRBV10-3 and TRBJ1-2; 7 bases line up with TRBD1. The sequence was collected from a man aged 55 to 69 with urothelial cancer. Here the CDR3 reads CAINKNWRDSLRGYTF. The CDR3 DNA follows: TGTGCCATCAACAAAAATTGGAGGGACAGCCTAAGGGGCTACACCTTC.